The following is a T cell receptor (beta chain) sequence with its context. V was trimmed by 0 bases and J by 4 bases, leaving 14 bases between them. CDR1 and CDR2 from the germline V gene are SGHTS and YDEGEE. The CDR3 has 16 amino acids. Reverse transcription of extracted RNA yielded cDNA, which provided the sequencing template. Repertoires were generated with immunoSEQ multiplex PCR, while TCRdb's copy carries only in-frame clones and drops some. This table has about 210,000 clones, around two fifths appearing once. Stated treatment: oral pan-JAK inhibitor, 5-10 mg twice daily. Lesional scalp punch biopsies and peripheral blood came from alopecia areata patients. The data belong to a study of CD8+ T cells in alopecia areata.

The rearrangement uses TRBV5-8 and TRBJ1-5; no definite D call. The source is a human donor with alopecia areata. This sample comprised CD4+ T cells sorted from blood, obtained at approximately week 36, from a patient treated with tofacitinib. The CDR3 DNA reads TGTGCCAGCAGCTTGGACAGCTGGGGTGCTAATCAGCCCCAGCATTTT. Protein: CASSLDSWGANQPQHF.